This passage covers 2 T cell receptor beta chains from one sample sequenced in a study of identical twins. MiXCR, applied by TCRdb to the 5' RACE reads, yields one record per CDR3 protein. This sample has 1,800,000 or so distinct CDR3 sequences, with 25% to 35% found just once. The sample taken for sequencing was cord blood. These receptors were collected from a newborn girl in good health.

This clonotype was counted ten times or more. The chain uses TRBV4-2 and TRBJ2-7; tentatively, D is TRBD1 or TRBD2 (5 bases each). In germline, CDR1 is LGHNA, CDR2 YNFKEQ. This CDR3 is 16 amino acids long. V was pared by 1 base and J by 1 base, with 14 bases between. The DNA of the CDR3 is TGTGCCAGCAGCCAAGGCCGGGACGGTGTTTCCTACGAGCAGTACTTC. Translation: CASSQGRDGVSYEQYF.

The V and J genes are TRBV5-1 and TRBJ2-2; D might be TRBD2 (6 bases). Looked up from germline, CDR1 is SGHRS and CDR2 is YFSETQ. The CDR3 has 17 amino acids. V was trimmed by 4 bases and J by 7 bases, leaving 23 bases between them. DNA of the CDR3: TGCGCCAGCAGCCCGGGAGTTTCGGGTTGGCGGAACGGGGAGCTGTTTTTT. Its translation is CASSPGVSGWRNGELFF.